This T cell receptor beta chain was profiled in a study of identical twins. TCRdb itself ran the 5' RACE reads through MiXCR, one entry per CDR3 protein. The profile covers more than 400,000 distinct CDR3 sequences, with 12% to 15% appearing a single time and roughly 0.44% taken by the ten largest. This clonotype was counted only a few times. These data were also filed under a second study, of yellow fever vaccine responses in identical twins.

The sample was CD4+ T cells sorted from blood. This receptor was identified in a woman between 18 and 29 years old in good health.

The chain's CDR3 is CAISDGDSGANVLTF. As DNA, the CDR3 is TGTGCCATCAGTGATGGGGACTCTGGGGCCAACGTCCTGACTTTC. The rearrangement uses TRBV10-3 and TRBJ2-6, with unresolved D. Trimming took 3 bases from V and 0 from J, leaving 6 bases between them. CDR1 and CDR2 from the germline V gene are ENHRY and SYGVKD. CDR3 length equals 15 residues.